There are a few counts of the clone carrying this T cell receptor (beta chain). Its antigen remains unidentified. The sample originates from a study of blood T cells in healthy people across ages. Trimming removed 3 bases from V and 15 bases from J, with 15 bases in between. CDR3 length: 12 amino acids. Germline loops: CDR1 SEHNR, CDR2 FQNEAQ (reference sequence). A second PCR, run for about 7 to 11 cycles, used a sample-barcoded 5' primer plus a J-beta primer mix. MiXCR was run by TCRdb on the 5' RACE reads, yielding one entry per CDR3 protein. The top ten hold 5% to 7% of the sample, which has about 1.4 million distinct CDR3 sequences, approximately 60% seen once. Whole-study results and caveats: The unsorted PBMCs prevented any conclusive comparison of naive versus antigen-experienced cells.

This sequence originates from a man younger than 35 in good health. This sequence joins TRBV7-9 and TRBJ2-1, with a weak D call TRBD1 (6 bases). Sequencing was performed on blood. Here the CDR3 DNA reads TGTGCCAGCAGCTTTCTACAGGGAATAGCGTTCTTC. This gives the protein CASSFLQGIAFF.